The 2 T cell receptor beta chains listed next were all sequenced from one sample in a study of blood T cells in healthy people across ages (dated by TCRdb to the mid-2010s). The library was generated by 5' RACE. Instrument on record: Illumina HiSeq 2500. The second PCR ran for about 7 to 11 cycles and used a J-beta primer mix along with a sample-barcoded 5' primer. Through fastp at Q25 and MiXCR, TCRdb rebuilt clones from the public reads, retaining in-frame beta chains. Merged by CDR3 protein, the rows form single entries marked with the most common genes and DNA. This sample lists roughly 700,000 distinct CDR3 sequences; 20% to 25% were detected once. The ten largest clones take up just under 9.5% of the sample. These same data were also listed under a study on T cells of mothers and their children.

The sample consisted of blood. Receptors were obtained from a boy between 10 and 17 years old in good health.

The chain carries TRBV29-1 and TRBJ2-3; D uncertain. Trimming removed 5 bases from V and 2 bases from J, with 11 bases in between. Per germline, CDR1 SQVTM and CDR2 ANQGSEA. CDR3 length equals 13 residues. As DNA, the CDR3 is TGCAGCGTTAGAACCCGATACACAGATACGCAGTATTTT. This sequence encodes CSVRTRYTDTQYF.

This clonotype has only a few counts. The CDR3 sequence is CASSLSMGQSYNEQFF. CDR3 nucleotides: TGTGCCAGCAGCTTAAGTATGGGACAAAGCTACAATGAGCAGTTCTTC. This chain links TRBV7-9 with TRBJ2-1, with a tentative D call TRBD1 (6 bases). The ends were cut back, 2 bases at V and 3 bases at J, with 14 bases in the middle. The CDR3 extends over 16 amino acids. CDR1 is SEHNR, CDR2 FQNEAQ, per germline (reference sequence).